Sequencing of this T cell receptor (beta chain) was carried out in a study of shared clonotypes between healthy human individuals. For the study at large: Donors were two women and a few men aged 18 to 49.

Measured with immunoSEQ multiplex PCR; TCRdb has only the in-frame clones, and not every one. The table records about 1 million clones, approximately 68% of them present only once. The CDR3 has 18 amino acids. Per the germline V gene, CDR1 is SGHTA and CDR2 is FQGTGA. Unmatched junction bases numbered 9, after V lost 0 bases and J lost 4 bases. Comments on this clone: Antigen: not known.

Findings and limits, study-wide: Roughly 5.3% of naive CD4 clonotypes were common to a few donors. Larger estimated richness was generally recorded for naive subsets relative to memory subsets.

This chain joins TRBV7-3 and TRBJ2-1; TRBD2 matches 10 bases. The sequence was collected from a man between 18 and 35 years old in good health. Sequencing was carried out using memory CD4+ T cells sorted from blood. Subset noted: CD45RA-negative fraction. The CDR3 reads CASSLTPFSGGQYNEQFF. Here the CDR3 DNA reads TGTGCCAGCAGCTTAACTCCCTTTAGCGGGGGGCAGTACAATGAGCAGTTCTTC.